This T cell receptor beta chain was sequenced for a study of cytomegalovirus exposure and HLA in healthy donors. Data came from immunoSEQ multiplex PCR; TCRdb stores just in-frame clones and leaves some out. The sample contains over 250,000 clones, 86% of which appear only once. Trimming took 3 bases from V and 1 from J, leaving 7 bases between them. From germline, CDR1 is PRHDT and CDR2 FYEKMQ (reference sequence). CDR3 length equals 13 residues. Sequencing used PBMCs. This receptor was identified in a woman aged 18-35 years in good health and CMV-seronegative. The chain joins TRBV13 to TRBJ2-7; D not certain. CDR3 bases: TGTGCCAGCAGCTTCGGGTTGTCCTACGAGCAGTACTTC. It encodes CASSFGLSYEQYF.